This T cell receptor (beta chain) was retrieved from a study of blood T cell repertoires in COVID-19. About the study: From the United States, Italy and Spain came samples of acute and convalescent COVID-19. The analysed material was cDNA or gDNA that came from T cells, B-cell-depleted T cells, or PBMCs.

Germline CDR1 and CDR2: LGHNA and YSLEER. The CDR3 loop spans 17 amino acids. The ends lost 0 bases at V and 7 bases at J; junction bases unmatched: 11. Original data processing: How many nucleated cells were present was estimated from reference gene primer amplification. Profiling relied on immunoSEQ multiplex PCR, and the TCRdb table lists in-frame clones only, not all of them. V and J calls and clone size are as listed in that table; D and trimming were resolved from the DNA. The table lists about 140,000 clones, approximately 86% of them singletons. This receptor was taken from a woman in her sixties with acute or convalescent COVID-19. This sequence joins TRBV4-3 and TRBJ1-2; TRBD1 aligns across 10 bases. Sequenced input: peripheral blood. CDR3 DNA: TGCGCCAGCAGCCAAGATCTGGCTGGGACAGGGGTTGGTGGCTACACCTTC. This encodes CASSQDLAGTGVGGYTF.